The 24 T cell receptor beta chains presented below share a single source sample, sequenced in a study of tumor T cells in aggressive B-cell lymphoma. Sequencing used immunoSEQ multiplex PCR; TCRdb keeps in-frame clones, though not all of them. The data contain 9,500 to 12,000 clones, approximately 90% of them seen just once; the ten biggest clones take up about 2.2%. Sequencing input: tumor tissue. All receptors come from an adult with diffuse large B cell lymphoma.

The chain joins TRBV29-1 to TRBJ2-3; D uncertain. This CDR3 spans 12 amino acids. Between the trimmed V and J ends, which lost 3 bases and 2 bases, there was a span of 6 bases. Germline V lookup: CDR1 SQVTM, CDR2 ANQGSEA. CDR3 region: CSVDGVTDTQYF. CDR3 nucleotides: TGCAGCGTTGACGGAGTCACAGATACGCAGTATTTT.

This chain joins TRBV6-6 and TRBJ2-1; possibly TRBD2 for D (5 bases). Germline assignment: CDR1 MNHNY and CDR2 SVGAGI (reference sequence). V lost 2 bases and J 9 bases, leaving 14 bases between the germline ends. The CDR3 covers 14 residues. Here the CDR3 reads CASSYGDYNGEQFF. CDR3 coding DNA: TGTGCCAGCAGTTACGGCGACTACAACGGTGAGCAGTTCTTC.

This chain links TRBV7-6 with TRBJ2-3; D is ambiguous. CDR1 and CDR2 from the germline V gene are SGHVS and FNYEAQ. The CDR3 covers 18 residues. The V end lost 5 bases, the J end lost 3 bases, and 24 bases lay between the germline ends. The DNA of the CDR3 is TGTGCCAGCAGCGGCCGCTCATGGGCGACCAAAGAAACAGATACGCAGTATTTT. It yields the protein CASSGRSWATKETDTQYF.

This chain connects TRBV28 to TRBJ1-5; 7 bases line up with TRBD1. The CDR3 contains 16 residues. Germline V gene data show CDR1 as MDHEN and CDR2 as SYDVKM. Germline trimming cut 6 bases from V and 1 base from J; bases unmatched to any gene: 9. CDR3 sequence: CASSLAGQQSNQPQHF. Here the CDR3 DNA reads TGTGCCAGCAGCCTAGCGGGACAGCAAAGCAATCAGCCCCAGCATTTT.

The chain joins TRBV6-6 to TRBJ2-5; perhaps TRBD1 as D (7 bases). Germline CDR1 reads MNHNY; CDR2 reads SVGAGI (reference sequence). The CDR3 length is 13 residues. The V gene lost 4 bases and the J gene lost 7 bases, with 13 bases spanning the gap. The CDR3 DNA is TGTGCCAGCAGTTTCGGACAGGAGGGGACCCAGTACTTC. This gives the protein CASSFGQEGTQYF.

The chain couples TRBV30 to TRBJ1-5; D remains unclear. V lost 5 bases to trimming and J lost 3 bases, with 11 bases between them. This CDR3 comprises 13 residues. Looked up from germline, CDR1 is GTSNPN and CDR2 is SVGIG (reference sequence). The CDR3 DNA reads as TGTGCCTGGGCATTAACATCCAATCAGCCCCAGCATTTT. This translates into CAWALTSNQPQHF.

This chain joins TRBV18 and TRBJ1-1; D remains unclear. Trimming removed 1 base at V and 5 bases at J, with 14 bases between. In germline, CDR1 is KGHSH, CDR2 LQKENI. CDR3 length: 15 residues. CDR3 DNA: TGTGCCAGCTCACCACTGGTTGCGTCGGGAACTGAAGCTTTCTTT. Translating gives CASSPLVASGTEAFF. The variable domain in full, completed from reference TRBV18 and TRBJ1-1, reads NAGVMQNPRHLVRRRGQEARLRCSPMKGHSHVYWYRQLPEEGLKFMVYLQKENIIDESGMPKERFSAEFPKEGPSILRIQQVVRGDSAAYFCASSPLVASGTEAFFGQGTRLTVV.

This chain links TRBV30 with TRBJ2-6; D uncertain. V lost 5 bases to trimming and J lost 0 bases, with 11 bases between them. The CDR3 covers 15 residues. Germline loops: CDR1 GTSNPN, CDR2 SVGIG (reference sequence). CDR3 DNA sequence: TGTGCCTGGGGCCCCTTCTCCTCTGGGGCCAACGTCCTGACTTTC. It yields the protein CAWGPFSSGANVLTF.

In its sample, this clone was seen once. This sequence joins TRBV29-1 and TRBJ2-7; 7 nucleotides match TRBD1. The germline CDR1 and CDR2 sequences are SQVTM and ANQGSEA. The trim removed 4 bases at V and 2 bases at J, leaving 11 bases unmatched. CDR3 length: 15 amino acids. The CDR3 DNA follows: TGCAGCGTTGTTCTCTGGACAGGAGACACCTACGAGCAGTACTTC. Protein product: CSVVLWTGDTYEQYF.

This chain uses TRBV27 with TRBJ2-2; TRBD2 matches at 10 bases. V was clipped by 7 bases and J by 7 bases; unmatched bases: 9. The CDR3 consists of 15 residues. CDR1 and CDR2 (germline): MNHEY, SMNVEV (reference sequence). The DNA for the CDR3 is TGTGCCAGCACCTCACTAGCGGGATTCATCGGGGAGCTGTTTTTT. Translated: CASTSLAGFIGELFF.

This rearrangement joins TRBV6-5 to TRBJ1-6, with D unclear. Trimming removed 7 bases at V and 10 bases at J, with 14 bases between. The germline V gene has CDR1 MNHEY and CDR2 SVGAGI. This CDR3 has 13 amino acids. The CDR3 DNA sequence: TGTGCCAGCACTGGAGGTTCGAACTCACCCCTCCACTTT. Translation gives CASTGGSNSPLHF.

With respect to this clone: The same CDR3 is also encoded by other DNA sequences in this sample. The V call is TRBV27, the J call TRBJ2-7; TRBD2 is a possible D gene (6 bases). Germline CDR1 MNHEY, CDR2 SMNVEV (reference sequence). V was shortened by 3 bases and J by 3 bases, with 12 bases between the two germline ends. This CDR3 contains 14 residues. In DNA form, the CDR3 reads TGTGCCAGCAGTTTCCCGGAGGGCCTCTACGAGCAGTACTTC. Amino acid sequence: CASSFPEGLYEQYF.

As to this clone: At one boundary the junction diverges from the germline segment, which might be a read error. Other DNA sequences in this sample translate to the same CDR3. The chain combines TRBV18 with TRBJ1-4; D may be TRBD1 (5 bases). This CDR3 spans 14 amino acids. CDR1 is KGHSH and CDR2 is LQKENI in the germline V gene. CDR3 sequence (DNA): TGTGCCAGCTCACCAGGGGCCTCTAATGAAAAACTGTTTTTC. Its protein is CASSPGASNEKLFF.

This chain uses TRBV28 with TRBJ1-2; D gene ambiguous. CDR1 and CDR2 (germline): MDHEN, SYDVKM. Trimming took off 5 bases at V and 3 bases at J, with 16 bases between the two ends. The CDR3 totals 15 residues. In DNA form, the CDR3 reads TGTGCCAGCAGTCTCCGGGTCCTTGAGGACTATGGCTACACCTTC. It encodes CASSLRVLEDYGYTF.

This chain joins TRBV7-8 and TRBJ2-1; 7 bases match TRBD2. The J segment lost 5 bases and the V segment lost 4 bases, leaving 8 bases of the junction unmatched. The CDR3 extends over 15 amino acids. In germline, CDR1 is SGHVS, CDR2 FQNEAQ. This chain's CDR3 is CASSSLGLADNEQFF. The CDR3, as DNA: TGTGCCAGCAGCTCCTTAGGGCTAGCGGACAATGAGCAGTTCTTC.

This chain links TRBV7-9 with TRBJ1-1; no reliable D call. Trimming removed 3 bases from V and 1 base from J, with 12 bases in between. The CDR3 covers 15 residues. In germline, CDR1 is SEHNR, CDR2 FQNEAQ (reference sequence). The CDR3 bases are TGTGCCAGCAGCTTGATTCTTGGTAGGAACACTGAAGCTTTCTTT. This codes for CASSLILGRNTEAFF.

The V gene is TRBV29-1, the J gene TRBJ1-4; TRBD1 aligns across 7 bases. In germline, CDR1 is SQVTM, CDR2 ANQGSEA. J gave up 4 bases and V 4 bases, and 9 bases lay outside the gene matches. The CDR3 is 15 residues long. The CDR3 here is CSVGSRGQSNEKLFF. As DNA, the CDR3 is TGCAGCGTTGGATCCCGGGGACAGAGTAATGAAAAACTGTTTTTT.

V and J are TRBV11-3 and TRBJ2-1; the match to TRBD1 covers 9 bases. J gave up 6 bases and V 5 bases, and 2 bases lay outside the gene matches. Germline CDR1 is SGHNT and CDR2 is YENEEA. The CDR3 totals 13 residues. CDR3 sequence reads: CASSPDRGNEQFF. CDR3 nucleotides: TGTGCCAGCAGCCCGGACAGGGGCAATGAGCAGTTCTTC.

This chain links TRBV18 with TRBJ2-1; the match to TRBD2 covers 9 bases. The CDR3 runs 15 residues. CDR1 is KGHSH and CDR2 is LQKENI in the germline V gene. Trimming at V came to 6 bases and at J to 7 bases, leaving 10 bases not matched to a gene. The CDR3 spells CASSRLAALGNEQFF. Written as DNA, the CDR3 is TGTGCCAGCTCCCGACTAGCGGCCTTGGGAAATGAGCAGTTCTTC.

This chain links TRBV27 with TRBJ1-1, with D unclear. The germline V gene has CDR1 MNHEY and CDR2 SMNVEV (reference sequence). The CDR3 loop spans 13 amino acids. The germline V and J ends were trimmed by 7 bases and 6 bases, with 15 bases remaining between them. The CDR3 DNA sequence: TGTGCCAGCACCCTAAGGGCGGGAGCTGAAGCTTTCTTT. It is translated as CASTLRAGAEAFF.

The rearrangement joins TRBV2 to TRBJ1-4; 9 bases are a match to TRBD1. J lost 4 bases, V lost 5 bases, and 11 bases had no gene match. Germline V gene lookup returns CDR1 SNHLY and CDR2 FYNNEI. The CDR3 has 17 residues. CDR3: CASSQVQTGGYNEKLFF. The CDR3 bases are TGTGCCAGCAGTCAGGTCCAAACAGGGGGCTATAATGAAAAACTGTTTTTT.

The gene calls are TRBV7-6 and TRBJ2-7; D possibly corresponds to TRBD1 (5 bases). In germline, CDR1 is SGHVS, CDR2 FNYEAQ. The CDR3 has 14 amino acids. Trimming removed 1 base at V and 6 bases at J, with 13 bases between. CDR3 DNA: TGTGCCAGCAGCTTAGAGAAAGGGGTGGGCGAGCAGTACTTC. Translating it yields CASSLEKGVGEQYF. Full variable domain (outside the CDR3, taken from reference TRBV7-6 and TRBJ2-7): GAGVSQSPRYKVTKRGQDVALRCDPISGHVSLYWYRQALGQGPEFLTYFNYEAQQDKSGLPNDRFSAERPEGSISTLTIQRTEQRDSAMYRCASSLEKGVGEQYFGPGTRLTVT.

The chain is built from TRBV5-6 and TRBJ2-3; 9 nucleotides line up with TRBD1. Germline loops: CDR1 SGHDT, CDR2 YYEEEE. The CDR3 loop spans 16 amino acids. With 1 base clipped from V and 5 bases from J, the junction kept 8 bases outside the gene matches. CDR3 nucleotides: TGTGCCAGCAGCTTGCTTGGACAGGGGAAGGTAGATACGCAGTATTTT. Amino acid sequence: CASSLLGQGKVDTQYF.

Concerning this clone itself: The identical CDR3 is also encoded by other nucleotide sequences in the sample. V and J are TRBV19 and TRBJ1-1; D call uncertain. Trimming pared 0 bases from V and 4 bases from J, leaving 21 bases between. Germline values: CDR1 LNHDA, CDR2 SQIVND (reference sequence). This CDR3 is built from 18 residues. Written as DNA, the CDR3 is TGTGCCAGTAGTATAGATCCCCGCCTCAACCCCCCGGGCACTGAAGCTTTCTTT. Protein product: CASSIDPRLNPPGTEAFF.